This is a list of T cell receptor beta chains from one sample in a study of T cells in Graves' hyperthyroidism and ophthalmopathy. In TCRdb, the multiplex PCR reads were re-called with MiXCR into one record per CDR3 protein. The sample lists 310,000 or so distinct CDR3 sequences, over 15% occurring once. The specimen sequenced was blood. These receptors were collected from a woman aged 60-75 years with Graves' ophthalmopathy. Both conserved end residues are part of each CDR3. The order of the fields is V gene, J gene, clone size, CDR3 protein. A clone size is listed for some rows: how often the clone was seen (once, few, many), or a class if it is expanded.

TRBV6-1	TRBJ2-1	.	CASRRDTYNEQFF
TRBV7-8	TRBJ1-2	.	CASSPRTELGYTF
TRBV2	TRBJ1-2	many	CASSTPPDGYTF
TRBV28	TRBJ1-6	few	CASTGQGVNSPLHF
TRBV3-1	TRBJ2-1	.	CASSQVVTLHNEQFF
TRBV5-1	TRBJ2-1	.	CASSLGIQGGTRNEQFF
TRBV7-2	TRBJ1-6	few	CASSLGRGQGRDNSPLHF
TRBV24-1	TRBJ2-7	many	CATSDRTSGSSVRNEQYF
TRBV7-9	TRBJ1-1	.	CASSRTGPLEAFF
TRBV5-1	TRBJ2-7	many	CASSFGTGVYEQYF
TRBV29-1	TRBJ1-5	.	CSAWWGKPQHF
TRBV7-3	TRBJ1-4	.	CASSLTGGVNEKLFF
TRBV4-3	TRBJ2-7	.	CASSQGTWQNSYEQYF
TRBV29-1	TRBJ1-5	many	CSVATTGDKNQPQHF
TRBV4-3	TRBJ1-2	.	CASSQDQLSWGQGYGYTF
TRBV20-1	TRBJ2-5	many	CSARERGKETQYF
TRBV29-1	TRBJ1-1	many	CSVVGHLRNTEAFF
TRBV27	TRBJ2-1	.	CGSTASGSINEQFF
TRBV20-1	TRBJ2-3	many	CSARELAGVITDTQYF
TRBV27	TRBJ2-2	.	CASSLALGRTGELFF
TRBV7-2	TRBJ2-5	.	CASSLGPQSGKTQYF
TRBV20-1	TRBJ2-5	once	CSARDGMTGKTQYF
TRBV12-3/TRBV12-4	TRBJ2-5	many	CASSQTSGRSQETQYF
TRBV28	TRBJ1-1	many	CASSLGGAGNTEAFF
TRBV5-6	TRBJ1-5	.	CASSLGPQDQPQHF
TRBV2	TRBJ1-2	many	CASSEGGNYGYTF
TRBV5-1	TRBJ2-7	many	CASSSRTGMGEQYF
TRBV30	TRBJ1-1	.	CAWSADMNTEAFF
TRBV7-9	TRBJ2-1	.	CASKFRDTAYNEQFF
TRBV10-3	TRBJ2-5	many	CAIRAQGGETQYF
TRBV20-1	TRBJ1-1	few	CSARLRGTEAFF
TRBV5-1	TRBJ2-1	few	CASSGTTGGPYNEQFF
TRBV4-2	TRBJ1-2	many	CASSQDLHGYTF
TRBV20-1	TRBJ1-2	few	CSAGQGSVNYGYTF
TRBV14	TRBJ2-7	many	CASSQGDRVHEQYF
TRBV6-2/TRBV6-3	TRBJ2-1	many	CASSYDVYNEQFF